This T cell receptor (beta chain) comes out of a study of T cells in women clearing cervical HPV infection. Regarding this clone: Read data end 3 residues before the CDR3 end; the end is taken from the germline J gene.

Germline-derived CDR1 and CDR2 are SGHTA and FQGNSA. The V end was cut by 0 bases, the J end by 3 bases, with 8 bases between. The CDR3 consists of 15 residues. This table comes from immunoSEQ multiplex PCR, and its TCRdb copy is limited to in-frame clones, with some not included. The sample table includes tens of thousands of clones. The sequencing input was blood buffy coat. This chain links TRBV7-2 with TRBJ1-4, with TRBD1 as a possible D gene (6 bases). This TCR came from a woman between 18 and 69 years old with a cervical HPV16 infection that either progressed to CIN3+ or cleared (not recorded which). CDR3: CASSLAGTPNEKLFF. The sequenced CDR3 bases are TGTGCCAGCAGCTTAGCCGGGACACCTAATGAAAAA.